Shown below are 26 T cell receptor beta chains from a single sample sequenced in a study of shared clonotypes between healthy human individuals. Some clones are missing from TCRdb's copy, which holds only in-frame ones; the method was immunoSEQ multiplex PCR. The table records 2 million to 3 million clones, 80% to 95% of them present only once. Sequencing was performed on naive CD4+ T cells from PBMCs. Noted subset: CD45RA+ positively selected. These receptors all come from a man in his late teens or twenties in good health. Some clones in this sample may be carry-over from other donors' samples.

As DNA, the CDR3 is TGTGCCTGGAGTGTGGGACTAGGAGGATACAATGAGCAGTTCTTC. Translated, it gives CAWSVGLGGYNEQFF. The chain is built from TRBV30 and TRBJ2-1; TRBD2 matches at 8 bases. Germline V gene data show CDR1 as GTSNPN and CDR2 as SVGIG (reference sequence). V trimming: 0 bases; J trimming: 4 bases; junction bases outside the gene matches: 5. This CDR3 has 15 residues. The full variable domain, its missing parts supplied by reference TRBV30 and TRBJ2-1, is SQTIHQWPATLVQPVGSPLSLECTVEGTSNPNLYWYRQAAGRGLQLLFYSVGIGQISSEVPQNLSASRPQDRQFILSSKKLLLSDSGFYLCAWSVGLGGYNEQFFGPGTRLTVL.

The chain carries TRBV29-1 and TRBJ2-5; the D gene is possibly TRBD1 (5 bases). The ends were cut back, 3 bases at V and 7 bases at J, with 15 bases in the middle. Germline V gene lookup returns CDR1 SQVTM and CDR2 ANQGSEA. CDR3 length: 13 residues. CDR3 DNA sequence: TGCAGCGTTGAGGCGGACAAGCCTTGGACCCAGTACTTC. Translation: CSVEADKPWTQYF.

The genes are TRBV18 and TRBJ2-7; 7 bases are a match to TRBD2. V was pared by 8 bases and J by 0 bases, with 13 bases of the junction left unmatched. This CDR3 region has 16 residues. Germline V gene lookup returns CDR1 KGHSH and CDR2 LQKENI. CDR3 in amino acids: CASTLALTRISYEQYF. The CDR3 DNA reads TGTGCCAGCACACTAGCGTTAACACGAATCTCCTACGAGCAGTACTTC. The full variable domain, in which reference TRBV18 and TRBJ2-7 provide the parts outside the CDR3, is NAGVMQNPRHLVRRRGQEARLRCSPMKGHSHVYWYRQLPEEGLKFMVYLQKENIIDESGMPKERFSAEFPKEGPSILRIQQVVRGDSAAYFCASTLALTRISYEQYFGPGTRLTVT.

A few counts support this clone. The chain combines TRBV6-6 with TRBJ1-3; tentative D call: TRBD1 (6 bases). Germline assignment: CDR1 MNHNY and CDR2 SVGAGI (reference sequence). The ends were cut back, 5 bases at V and 0 bases at J, with 8 bases in the middle. The CDR3 covers 14 residues. CDR3 coding DNA: TGTGCCAGCAGTCAGGGACACTCTGGAAACACCATATATTTT. Translating it yields CASSQGHSGNTIYF.

V usage is TRBV7-9 and J usage is TRBJ2-7; 7 bases match TRBD2. Germline V lookup: CDR1 SEHNR, CDR2 FQNEAQ (reference sequence). V shed 5 bases and J 0 bases; nucleotides not matched to a gene: 7. This CDR3 comprises 15 residues. The CDR3 reads CASSKTSTSSYEQYF. CDR3 coding DNA: TGTGCCAGCAGCAAGACTAGCACATCCTCCTACGAGCAGTACTTC.

The chain has TRBV19 and TRBJ1-2; tentative D call: TRBD1 (5 bases). The CDR3 is 14 amino acids. Deletions cut 6 bases from V and 2 bases from J, with 13 bases between. Germline V gene data show CDR1 as LNHDA and CDR2 as SQIVND (reference sequence). CDR3 region: CASRRPGINYGYTF. As DNA, the CDR3 is TGTGCCAGTAGGAGACCAGGGATAAACTATGGCTACACCTTC. The complete variable domain, with remaining parts taken from reference TRBV19 and TRBJ1-2, reads DGGITQSPKYLFRKEGQNVTLSCEQNLNHDAMYWYRQDPGQGLRLIYYSQIVNDFQKGDIAEGYSVSREKKESFPLTVTSAQKNPTAFYLCASRRPGINYGYTFGSGTRLTVV.

This chain connects TRBV27 to TRBJ1-1; D gene uncertain. Trimming took 6 bases from V and 0 from J, leaving 8 bases between them. This CDR3 has 13 residues. Germline V gene sequence: CDR1 MNHEY, CDR2 SMNVEV (reference sequence). The chain's CDR3 is CASRSQLNTEAFF. Written as DNA, the CDR3 is TGTGCCAGCAGAAGTCAGCTGAACACTGAAGCTTTCTTT.

The rearrangement uses TRBV7-9 and TRBJ1-1; D remains ambiguous. Germline assignment: CDR1 SEHNR and CDR2 FQNEAQ (reference sequence). Between the trimmed V and J ends, which lost 4 bases and 1 base, there was a span of 7 bases. The CDR3 spans 13 residues. The CDR3 coding sequence is TGTGCCAGCAGCTCGAACACGAACACTGAAGCTTTCTTT. This sequence encodes CASSSNTNTEAFF.

This clone appeared a single time. CDR3 sequence: CASSPLGPYYGYTF. Here the CDR3 DNA reads TGCGCCAGCAGCCCCTTGGGTCCCTACTATGGCTACACCTTC. V and J are TRBV5-1 and TRBJ1-2; D remains unclear. V lost 4 bases to trimming and J lost 3 bases, with 13 bases between them. The CDR3 length is 14 residues. Germline loops: CDR1 SGHRS, CDR2 YFSETQ.

The chain uses TRBV19 and TRBJ2-1, with 14 positions matching TRBD2. The CDR3 covers 18 residues. The trim removed 5 bases at V and 0 bases at J, leaving 6 bases unmatched. Germline V gives CDR1 LNHDA, CDR2 SQIVND (reference sequence). This CDR3 reads CASSPRTSGRSSYNEQFF. In nucleotides, the CDR3 is TGTGCCAGTAGTCCCAGGACTAGCGGGAGGAGCTCCTACAATGAGCAGTTCTTC.

The rearrangement joins TRBV5-8 to TRBJ1-2; D not resolved. Germline loops: CDR1 SGHTS, CDR2 YDEGEE. The CDR3 is 12 residues long. The V end was cut by 2 bases, the J end by 4 bases, with 6 bases between. This chain's CDR3 is CASSLEAYGYTF. The CDR3 nucleotides are TGTGCCAGCAGCTTAGAGGCCTATGGCTACACCTTC.

The chain couples TRBV11-3 to TRBJ2-3; TRBD2 matches at 8 bases. Germline V gene lookup returns CDR1 SGHNT and CDR2 YENEEA. The J segment lost 0 bases and the V segment lost 5 bases, leaving 4 bases of the junction unmatched. The CDR3 consists of 15 residues. The CDR3 DNA is TGTGCCAGCAGCCCGGGACTAGTAAGCACAGATACGCAGTATTTT. Translating gives CASSPGLVSTDTQYF.

V and J are TRBV10-2 and TRBJ1-1, with a weak D call TRBD1 (5 bases). Germline loops: CDR1 WSHSY, CDR2 SAAADI. This CDR3 comprises 12 residues. V lost 5 bases and J 6 bases, leaving 10 bases between the germline ends. CDR3 nucleotide sequence: TGCGCCAGCAGTCCCCAGGGTTCTGAAGCTTTCTTT. Protein sequence: CASSPQGSEAFF.

A note on this clone: Different DNA sequences within this sample yield the same CDR3. This chain uses TRBV7-9 with TRBJ2-1, with 8 nucleotides matching TRBD1. The CDR3 contains 15 residues. The germline V gene encodes CDR1 SEHNR and CDR2 FQNEAQ (reference sequence). Trimming took 5 bases from V and 0 from J; bases not matched to a gene: 3. The CDR3 protein is CASSLDRGSYNEQFF. CDR3 nucleotides: TGTGCCAGCAGCCTCGACAGGGGCTCCTACAATGAGCAGTTCTTC.

V is TRBV6-4 and J is TRBJ2-3, with D tentatively TRBD1 or TRBD2 (5 bases each). The CDR3 has 13 amino acids. Trimming took off 7 bases at V and 9 bases at J, with 17 bases between the two ends. Germline assignment: CDR1 MRHNA and CDR2 SNTAGT. CDR3 nucleotides: TGTGCCAGCATTGGGACCGGGTGTCGGACGCAGTATTTT. Translated: CASIGTGCRTQYF.

The V and J genes are TRBV7-2 and TRBJ2-6; TRBD1 might be the D (5 bases). Germline CDR1 SGHTA, CDR2 FQGNSA. The CDR3 extends over 18 amino acids. The germline V and J ends were trimmed by 3 bases and 0 bases, with 15 bases remaining between them. CDR3 amino acids: CASSLSRQLLSGANVLTF. CDR3 DNA sequence: TGTGCCAGCAGCTTGTCGCGACAGCTTCTCTCTGGGGCCAACGTCCTGACTTTC.

Concerning this clone itself: In the same sample, other DNA sequences code for this CDR3. The CDR3 DNA sequence: TGTGCCAGCAGTGAACAGGGAAGCTCCTACGAGCAGTACTTC. Translating it yields CASSEQGSSYEQYF. The V gene is TRBV2, the J gene TRBJ2-7, with D possibly TRBD1 on 5 matching bases. Germline CDR1 reads SNHLY; CDR2 reads FYNNEI. Trimming took 2 bases from V and 0 from J, leaving 8 bases between them. The CDR3 consists of 14 residues.

As regards this clone: The sample carries other DNA sequences with the same CDR3. The rearrangement links TRBV5-1 to TRBJ2-1; TRBD2 agrees at 10 bases. Germline CDR1 is SGHRS and CDR2 is YFSETQ. This CDR3 is built from 15 residues. The junction had 3 bases not matched to a gene; V was cut back by 3 bases and J by 3 bases. The CDR3 DNA reads TGCGCCAGCAGCTCGGGACTAGCGAGCTACAATGAGCAGTTCTTC. Translation: CASSSGLASYNEQFF.

Points on this clone: One end of the junction varies from germline; a read error may be responsible. The genes are TRBV5-5 and TRBJ1-5, with unresolved D. CDR3 length equals 13 residues. Germline values: CDR1 SGHKS, CDR2 YYEKEE (reference sequence). CDR3 in DNA: TGTGCCAGCAGCTTGGAAAGCAGTCAGCCCCAGCATTTT. Amino acids: CASSLESSQPQHF.

The rearrangement links TRBV4-1 to TRBJ1-5, with a tentative D call TRBD1 (5 bases). The germline V gene has CDR1 MGHRA and CDR2 YSYEKL. The CDR3 totals 13 residues. The ends were cut back, 0 bases at V and 9 bases at J, with 9 bases in the middle. The CDR3 DNA reads TGCGCCAGCAGCCAAGAGCTGGGACGGCCCCAGCATTTT. It encodes CASSQELGRPQHF.

The V and J genes are TRBV5-4 and TRBJ1-3; tentatively, D is TRBD1 (5 bases). Trimming removed 3 bases from V and 1 base from J, with 14 bases in between. Germline values: CDR1 SGHNT, CDR2 YYREEE (reference sequence). The CDR3 runs to 16 residues. In DNA, the CDR3 is TGTGCCAGCAGCTACCCATCCCAGGGATCTGGAAACACCATATATTTT. This sequence encodes CASSYPSQGSGNTIYF.

The CDR3 DNA is TGTGCCAGCAGACGCCTGGGGACGGGCTATGGCTACACCTTC. Its protein product is CASRRLGTGYGYTF. V gene TRBV6-5 combines with J gene TRBJ1-2; possible D gene TRBD1, 5 bases. The length of the CDR3 is 14 residues. The V and J ends lost 6 bases and 4 bases respectively, with 15 bases between them. CDR1 is MNHEY and CDR2 is SVGAGI in the germline V gene.

The genes are TRBV28 and TRBJ2-2; 9 bases map to TRBD2. The V segment lost 10 bases and the J segment 0 bases; nucleotides outside the gene matches: 9. The CDR3 length is 16 residues. Germline CDR1 is MDHEN and CDR2 is SYDVKM. The CDR3 spells CATCRLAAANTGELFF. The CDR3 nucleotides are TGTGCCACCTGCCGACTAGCGGCAGCGAACACCGGGGAGCTGTTTTTT.

V is TRBV4-2 and J is TRBJ2-1, with a weak D call TRBD2 (5 bases). V gave up 1 base and J gave up 3 bases, with 19 bases separating them. The CDR3 runs to 18 residues. The germline V gene has CDR1 LGHNA and CDR2 YNFKEQ. This CDR3 reads CASSQGEGLLYGYNEQFF. CDR3 DNA sequence: TGTGCCAGCAGCCAAGGCGAGGGATTACTATACGGCTACAATGAGCAGTTCTTC.

The chain couples TRBV6-1 to TRBJ2-1, with TRBD2 identical over 7 bases. The CDR3 runs 18 residues. V lost 2 bases, J lost 2 bases, and 12 bases stayed unmatched. Germline loops: CDR1 MNHNS, CDR2 SASEGT. The CDR3 protein is CASSESRALAAPYNEQFF. For the CDR3, the DNA is TGTGCCAGCAGTGAAAGTAGGGCGCTAGCGGCCCCCTACAATGAGCAGTTCTTC.

A single count supports this clone. The J gene is TRBJ2-6, the V gene TRBV9; possible D gene TRBD1, 6 bases. CDR3 length equals 15 residues. Trimming removed 3 bases from V and 6 bases from J, with 13 bases in between. CDR1 is SGDLS, CDR2 YYNGEE, per germline. The CDR3 nucleotides read TGTGCCAGCAGCGCTGATGGACAGTCGGCCAACGTCCTGACTTTC. Protein sequence: CASSADGQSANVLTF.